This T cell receptor (beta chain) was recovered during a study of cytomegalovirus exposure and HLA in healthy donors. At the level of the study: Under 90% of some 390 genotyped donors fell in the Caucasian-associated ancestry cluster. Study conclusions and caveats: Listed as cytomegalovirus-associated were over 150 TCR beta chains. Productive status was seen about 90% or about 30% of the time for most TCR beta V segments in an earlier analysis. Reports showed the classifier diagnosing cytomegalovirus status with high specificity and sensitivity.

Germline V lookup: CDR1 MNHEY, CDR2 SMNVEV (reference sequence). The germline V and J ends were trimmed by 2 bases and 3 bases, with 8 bases remaining between them. CDR3 length: 13 residues. Amplification used 60 Vbeta primers and 13 Jbeta primers. TCRdb's copy holds only in-frame clones and misses some; the assay was immunoSEQ multiplex PCR. The sample yields roughly 130,000 clones, around four fifths seen once. With regard to this clone: Its antigen remains unknown.

Material: PBMCs. This TCR came from a man aged 25 to 40 in good health and CMV-seronegative. V is TRBV27 and J is TRBJ2-7; D may be TRBD2 (5 bases). CDR3 residues: CASSLREHYEQYF. The CDR3 DNA follows: TGTGCCAGCAGTTTACGGGAACACTACGAGCAGTACTTC.